Listed below are T cell receptor beta chains from one sample, sequenced in a study of T cell clonotyping in hematopoietic cell transplantation. Assay used: immunoSEQ multiplex PCR; TCRdb lists only in-frame clones, some missing. The table lists 20,000 to 25,000 clones, under 90% of them singletons, with about 3.7% in the top ten. The material was peripheral blood mononuclear cells, obtained before stem cell transplant. The receptors stem from a man younger than 30 with biphenotypic leukemia. Some clones in this sample may be carry-over from other donors' samples. Both conserved end residues are part of each CDR3. A D gene is named only where the DNA matches it firmly. Part of the rows lack a size; the others show once, few, many or a class for expanded clones.

D: .
V: TRBV19
J: TRBJ1-1
size: .
CDR3: CASSIRGGRGRSTEAFF
DNA: TGTGCCAGTAGTATCCGGGGCGGGCGGGGACGGAGCACTGAAGCTTTCTTT

D: .
V: TRBV11-2
J: TRBJ2-7
size: .
CDR3: CASSFPDRGETYEQYF
DNA: TGTGCCAGCAGCTTTCCCGACAGAGGCGAAACCTACGAGCAGTACTTC

D: .
V: TRBV7-2
J: TRBJ2-7
size: .
CDR3: CASSLGAVGSYEQYF
DNA: TGTGCCAGCAGCTTAGGGGCGGTAGGCTCCTACGAGCAGTACTTC

D: TRBD1
V: TRBV4-1
J: TRBJ2-7
size: once
CDR3: CASSAPGQGYEQYF
DNA: TGCGCCAGCAGCGCACCGGGACAGGGCTACGAGCAGTACTTC

D: TRBD1
V: TRBV19
J: TRBJ1-1
size: once
CDR3: CASSIGTGKGHF
DNA: TGTGCCAGTAGTATCGGGACAGGGAAGGGGCATTTT

D: .
V: TRBV5-8
J: TRBJ1-3
size: once
CDR3: CASSLEGNSIYF
DNA: TGTGCCAGCAGCTTGGAAGGAAACTCCATATATTTT

D: .
V: TRBV4-2
J: TRBJ2-5
size: .
CDR3: CASSQERGVGETQYF
DNA: TGTGCCAGCAGCCAAGAGAGGGGGGTCGGAGAGACCCAGTACTTC

D: TRBD2
V: TRBV4-2
J: TRBJ2-7
size: .
CDR3: CASSQLGTGLSYEQYF
DNA: TGTGCCAGCAGCCAACTAGGGACGGGACTATCCTACGAGCAGTACTTC

D: TRBD1
V: TRBV28
J: TRBJ2-2
size: .
CDR3: CASSTDVGTGKWNTGELFF
DNA: TGTGCCAGCAGTACGGACGTGGGGACAGGGAAATGGAACACCGGGGAGCTGTTTTTT

D: .
V: TRBV30
J: TRBJ2-3
size: .
CDR3: CAWSVGLAQYF
DNA: TGTGCCTGGAGTGTTGGCTTGGCGCAGTATTTT